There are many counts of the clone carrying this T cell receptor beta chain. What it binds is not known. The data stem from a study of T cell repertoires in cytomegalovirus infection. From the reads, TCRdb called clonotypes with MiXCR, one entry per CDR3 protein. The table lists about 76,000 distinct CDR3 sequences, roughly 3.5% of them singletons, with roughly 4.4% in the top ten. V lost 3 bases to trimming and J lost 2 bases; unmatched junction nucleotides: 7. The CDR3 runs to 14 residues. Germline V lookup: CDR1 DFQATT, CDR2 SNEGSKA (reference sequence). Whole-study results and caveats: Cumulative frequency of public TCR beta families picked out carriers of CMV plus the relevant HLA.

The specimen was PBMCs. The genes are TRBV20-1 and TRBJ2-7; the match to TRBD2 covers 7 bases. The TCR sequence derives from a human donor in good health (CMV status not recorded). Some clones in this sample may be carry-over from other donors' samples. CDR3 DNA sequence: TGCAGTGCTAGTCCCCTAGCGGAGGCCTACGAGCAGTACTTC. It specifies CSASPLAEAYEQYF.